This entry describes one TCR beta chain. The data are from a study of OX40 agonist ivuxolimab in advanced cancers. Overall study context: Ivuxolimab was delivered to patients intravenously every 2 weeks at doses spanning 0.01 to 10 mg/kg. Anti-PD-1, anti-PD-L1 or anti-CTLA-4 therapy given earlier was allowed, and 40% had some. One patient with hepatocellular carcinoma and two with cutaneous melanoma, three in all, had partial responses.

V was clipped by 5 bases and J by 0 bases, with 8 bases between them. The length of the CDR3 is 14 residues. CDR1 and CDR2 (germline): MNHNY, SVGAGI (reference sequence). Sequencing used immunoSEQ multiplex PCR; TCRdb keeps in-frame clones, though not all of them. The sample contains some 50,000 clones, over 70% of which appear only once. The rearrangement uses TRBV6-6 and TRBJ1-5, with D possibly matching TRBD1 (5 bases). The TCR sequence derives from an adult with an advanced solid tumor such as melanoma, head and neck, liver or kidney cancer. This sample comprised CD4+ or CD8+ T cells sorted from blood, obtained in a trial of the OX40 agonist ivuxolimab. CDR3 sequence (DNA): TGTGCCAGCAGTCGTACAGGTAGCAATCAGCCCCAGCATTTT. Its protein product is CASSRTGSNQPQHF.